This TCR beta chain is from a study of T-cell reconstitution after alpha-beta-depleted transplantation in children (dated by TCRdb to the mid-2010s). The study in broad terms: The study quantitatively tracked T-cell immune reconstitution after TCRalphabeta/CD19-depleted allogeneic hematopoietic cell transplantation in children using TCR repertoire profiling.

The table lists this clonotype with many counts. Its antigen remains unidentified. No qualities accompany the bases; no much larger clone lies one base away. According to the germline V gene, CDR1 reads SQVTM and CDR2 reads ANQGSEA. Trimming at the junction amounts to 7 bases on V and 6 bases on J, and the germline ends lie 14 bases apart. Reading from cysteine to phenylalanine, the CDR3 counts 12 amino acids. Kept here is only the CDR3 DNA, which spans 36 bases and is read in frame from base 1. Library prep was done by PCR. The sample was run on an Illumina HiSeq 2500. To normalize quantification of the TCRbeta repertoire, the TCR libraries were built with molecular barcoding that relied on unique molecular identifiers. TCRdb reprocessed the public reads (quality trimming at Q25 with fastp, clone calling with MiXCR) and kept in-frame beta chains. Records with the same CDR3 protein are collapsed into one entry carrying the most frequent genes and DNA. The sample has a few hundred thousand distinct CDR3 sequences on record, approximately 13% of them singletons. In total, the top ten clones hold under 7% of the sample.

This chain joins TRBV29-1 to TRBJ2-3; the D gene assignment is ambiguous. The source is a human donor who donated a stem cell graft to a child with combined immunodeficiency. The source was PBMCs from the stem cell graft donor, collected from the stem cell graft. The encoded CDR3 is CSAMTTLDTQYF. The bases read TGCAGCGCCATGACCACTTTGGATACGCAGTATTTT.